Shown below are 16 T cell receptor beta chains from a single sample sequenced in a study of blood T cell repertoires in COVID-19. Here immunoSEQ multiplex PCR was the method, and the copy in TCRdb shows in-frame clones only, minus some. The sample contains nearly 100,000 clones, about 88% of which appear only once. The source material was peripheral blood. These receptors were obtained from a man older than 75 with acute or convalescent COVID-19.

In its sample, this clone was seen once. The gene calls are TRBV12-1 and TRBJ2-5; TRBD2 is the table's D call and was not checked against the DNA. TRBV12-1 is an annotated pseudogene. CDR3 length: 18 residues. The CDR3 sequence is CASRPGYQVRDYLETQYF. DNA of the CDR3: TGTGCCAGCAGGCCCGGATACCAGGTTCGGGATTACCTAGAGACCCAGTACTTC.

V and J are TRBV7-9 and TRBJ2-2; TRBD2 might be the D (6 bases). V dropped 5 bases and J dropped 5 bases, with 15 bases sitting between them. The CDR3 loop spans 15 amino acids. Germline V gives CDR1 SEHNR, CDR2 FQNEAQ (reference sequence). CDR3 in DNA: TGTGCCAGCAGCCCTAGGGCCCGGGGGACCGGGGAGCTGTTTTTT. It specifies CASSPRARGTGELFF.

The chain recombines TRBV19 with TRBJ2-3, with 7 bases that match TRBD1. Germline values: CDR1 LNHDA, CDR2 SQIVND (reference sequence). Losses at the gene ends were 3 bases for V and 0 bases for J; bases not matched to a gene: 6. CDR3 length equals 16 residues. The CDR3 sequence is CASSMRTGQSTDTQYF. The DNA for the CDR3 is TGTGCCAGTAGTATGAGGACAGGACAAAGCACAGATACGCAGTATTTT.

The rearrangement joins TRBV19 to TRBJ1-5; unclear D gene. Germline CDR1 reads LNHDA; CDR2 reads SQIVND (reference sequence). The CDR3 extends over 15 amino acids. Trimming took off 3 bases at V and 4 bases at J, with 13 bases between the two ends. The CDR3 reads CASSINRFGNQPQHF. The CDR3 DNA reads TGTGCCAGTAGTATTAACCGTTTCGGGAATCAGCCCCAGCATTTT. The whole variable domain, filled in from reference TRBV19 and TRBJ1-5, reads DGGITQSPKYLFRKEGQNVTLSCEQNLNHDAMYWYRQDPGQGLRLIYYSQIVNDFQKGDIAEGYSVSREKKESFPLTVTSAQKNPTAFYLCASSINRFGNQPQHFGDGTRLSIL.

The rearrangement links TRBV5-5 to TRBJ2-5; 7 nucleotides match TRBD2. V lost 4 bases and J lost 2; bases outside the gene matches: 8. This CDR3 is 15 amino acids long. Germline lookup yields CDR1 SGHKS and CDR2 YYEKEE (reference sequence). This CDR3 is CASSPGRAGQETQYF. The CDR3 coding sequence is TGTGCCAGCAGCCCCGGACGAGCGGGACAAGAGACCCAGTACTTC.

The chain links TRBV30 to TRBJ2-2; D is ambiguous. Germline V gene lookup returns CDR1 GTSNPN and CDR2 SVGIG (reference sequence). V gave up 1 base and J gave up 2 bases, with 8 bases separating them. This CDR3 contains 14 residues. The CDR3 is CAWSAMANTGELFF. In DNA form, the CDR3 reads TGTGCCTGGAGTGCCATGGCTAACACCGGGGAGCTGTTTTTT.

The genes are TRBV28 and TRBJ2-3; 8 nucleotides align to TRBD2. Germline V gives CDR1 MDHEN, CDR2 SYDVKM. The V segment lost 9 bases and the J segment 4 bases; nucleotides outside the gene matches: 6. This CDR3 is built from 13 residues. The CDR3 loop reads CASGTSFPDTQYF. The CDR3 DNA follows: TGTGCCAGTGGGACTAGTTTCCCAGATACGCAGTATTTT.

The chain employs TRBV15 and TRBJ2-5; D is possibly TRBD1 (5 bases). Trimming cost V 5 bases and J 5 bases, with 12 bases left between them. In germline, CDR1 is LNHNV, CDR2 YYDKDF (reference sequence). This CDR3 comprises 13 residues. The CDR3 nucleotides are TGTGCCACCAGCGGCGACAGAAGGGAGACCCAGTACTTC. Its protein is CATSGDRRETQYF.

V and J are TRBV30 and TRBJ2-3; 10 positions match TRBD1. The V segment lost 0 bases and the J segment 4 bases; nucleotides outside the gene matches: 13. Germline lookup yields CDR1 GTSNPN and CDR2 SVGIG (reference sequence). The CDR3 is 18 residues long. CDR3 sequence reads: CAWSVQYRPGQGSDTQYF. In DNA form, the CDR3 reads TGTGCCTGGAGTGTACAATACCGCCCGGGACAGGGGTCAGATACGCAGTATTTT.

The rearrangement joins TRBV6-1 to TRBJ1-4, with 7 positions matching TRBD1. CDR1 MNHNS and CDR2 SASEGT come from the germline V gene. The CDR3 covers 14 residues. The trim removed 3 bases at V and 8 bases at J, leaving 6 bases unmatched. CDR3 in amino acids: CASSETGLVEKLFF. CDR3 bases: TGTGCCAGCAGTGAGACAGGGTTGGTCGAAAAACTGTTTTTT.

The gene calls are TRBV29-1 and TRBJ2-7; TRBD2 might be the D (6 bases). Germline V CDR1 and CDR2: SQVTM, ANQGSEA. Trimming cost V 4 bases and J 2 bases, with 12 bases left between them. The CDR3 runs to 13 residues. CDR3 in amino acids: CSVAAGRAYEQYF. The CDR3, as DNA: TGCAGCGTTGCGGCGGGGAGAGCCTACGAGCAGTACTTC.

The chain joins TRBV5-1 to TRBJ2-3; D perhaps matches TRBD1 (6 bases). This CDR3 has 13 residues. With 4 bases removed from V and 6 bases from J, the gap between germline ends came to 12 bases. Per germline, CDR1 SGHRS and CDR2 YFSETQ. CDR3 residues: CASSLQGRDTQYF. In DNA form, the CDR3 reads TGCGCCAGCAGCCTACAGGGTAGGGATACGCAGTATTTT.

The rearrangement links TRBV28 to TRBJ2-7; D ambiguous. The germline V gene has CDR1 MDHEN and CDR2 SYDVKM. Between the trimmed V and J ends, which lost 7 bases and 1 base, there was a span of 14 bases. CDR3 length equals 14 residues. The CDR3 DNA sequence: TGTGCCAGCACCTTGTCAGATATATCCTACGAGCAGTACTTC. This sequence encodes CASTLSDISYEQYF.

This clone was recorded only once. CDR3 protein: CASSSFGTGSYEQYF. The CDR3 nucleotides read TGTGCCAGCAGTTCTTTTGGGACAGGGTCCTACGAGCAGTACTTC. V gene TRBV27 combines with J gene TRBJ2-7; the match to TRBD1 covers 9 bases. V lost 4 bases to trimming and J lost 1 base; unmatched junction nucleotides: 5. From germline, CDR1 is MNHEY and CDR2 SMNVEV (reference sequence). The CDR3 consists of 15 residues.

This clone was seen a few times. The genes are TRBV4-3 and TRBJ1-1; 8 bases agree with TRBD1. V was pared by 0 bases and J by 4 bases, with 4 bases of the junction left unmatched. The CDR3 has 15 residues. Per germline, CDR1 LGHNA and CDR2 YSLEER. Here the CDR3 DNA reads TGCGCCAGCAGCCAAGACGGGACAGGACTCACTGAAGCTTTCTTT. It translates to CASSQDGTGLTEAFF.

Comment on this clone: Sequence at one end of the junction differs from germline and may be a read error. The chain recombines TRBV7-7 with TRBJ2-5; unclear D gene. The CDR3 sequence is 12 residues long. Germline V gene sequence: CDR1 SSHAT, CDR2 FNYEAQ (reference sequence). CDR3 residues: CASSPLQETQYF. DNA of the CDR3: TGTGCTAGCAGCCCCCTCCAAGAGACCCAGTACTTC.